The clone carrying this TCR beta chain was recorded a few times. The antigen is not known. These data belong to a study of molecular identifiers for immune sequencing clone quantification. Study overall: Split five ways in replicates, RNA from approximately 20,000 or 98,000 naive CD8 cells had four portions sequenced.

TCRdb reanalysed the PCR reads using MiXCR and keeps one entry per CDR3 protein. In the table there are more than 450,000 distinct CDR3 sequences, about 26% of which are singletons. Points from the study as a whole: Whereas naive cells kept under 1% of molecules in clones above 20 RNA copies, such clones held over 97% in effectors.

Each library that profiled naive CD8 cells came from approximately 20,000 to 1,000,000 sorted cells with 10%, 30% or 50% RNA. Naive CD8 T cell sorting was performed on the CD8+CD4-CCR7+CD45RA+ phenotype. The sequenced material came from naive CD8+ T cells from blood, with Jurkat cell RNA spiked in. The subset is: FACS-sorted CD8+CD4-CCR7+CD45RA+ naive T cells. The sequence came from a human donor in good health. Some libraries in this study had Jurkat cell RNA spiked in.

In DNA, the CDR3 is TGCGCCAGCAGCCAGACACCGGGACTAGCGGGGGCAGAGACCCAGTACTTC. It specifies CASSQTPGLAGAETQYF. The J gene is TRBJ2-5, the V gene TRBV4-1; TRBD2 matches at 14 bases. The germline CDR1 and CDR2 sequences are MGHRA and YSYEKL. The CDR3 consists of 17 residues. After removal of 3 bases from V and 4 bases from J, the junction contained 7 bases not matched to a gene.